This T cell receptor beta chain was documented in a study of blood T cell repertoires in COVID-19. The assay was immunoSEQ multiplex PCR, and TCRdb's table has in-frame clones only and misses some. Of roughly 180,000 clones in the sample, about 84% were seen once. The CDR3 sequence is 13 residues long. CDR1 MRHNA and CDR2 SNTAGT come from the germline V gene. V lost 5 bases, J lost 3 bases, and 7 bases lay in between. This clone qualifies as medium-sized. The chain joins TRBV6-4 to TRBJ2-2; D is uncertain. The sequenced material came from PBMCs or T cells enriched from blood (not recorded which). The clonotype was recovered from a woman aged 25-40 years who had recovered from COVID-19. CDR3 protein: CASSSTYTGELFF. The DNA of the CDR3 is TGTGCCAGCAGTTCTACCTACACCGGGGAGCTGTTTTTT.